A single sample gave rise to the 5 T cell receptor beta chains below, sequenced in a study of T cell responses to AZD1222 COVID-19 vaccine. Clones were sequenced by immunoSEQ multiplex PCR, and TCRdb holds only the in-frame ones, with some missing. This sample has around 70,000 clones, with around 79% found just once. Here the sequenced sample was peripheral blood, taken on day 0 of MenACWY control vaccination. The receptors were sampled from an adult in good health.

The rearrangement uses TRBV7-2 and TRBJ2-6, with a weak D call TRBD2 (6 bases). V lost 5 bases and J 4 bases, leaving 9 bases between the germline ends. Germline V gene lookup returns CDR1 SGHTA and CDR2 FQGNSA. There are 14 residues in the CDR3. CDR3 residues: CASSPGGGANVLTF. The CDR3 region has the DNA TGTGCCAGCAGCCCCGGAGGGGGGGCCAACGTCCTGACTTTC.

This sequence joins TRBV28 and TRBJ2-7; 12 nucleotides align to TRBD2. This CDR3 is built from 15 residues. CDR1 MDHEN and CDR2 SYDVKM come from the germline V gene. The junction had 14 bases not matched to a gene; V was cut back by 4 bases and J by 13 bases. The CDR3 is CASSSTGLAGSHTYF. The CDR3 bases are TGTGCCAGCAGTTCCACGGGACTAGCGGGCTCACACACCTACTTC. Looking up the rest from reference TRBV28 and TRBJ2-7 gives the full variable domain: DVKVTQSSRYLVKRTGEKVFLECVQDMDHENMFWYRQDPGLGLRLIYFSYDVKMKEKGDIPEGYSVSREKKERFSLILESASTNQTSMYLCASSSTGLAGSHTYFGPGTRLTVT.

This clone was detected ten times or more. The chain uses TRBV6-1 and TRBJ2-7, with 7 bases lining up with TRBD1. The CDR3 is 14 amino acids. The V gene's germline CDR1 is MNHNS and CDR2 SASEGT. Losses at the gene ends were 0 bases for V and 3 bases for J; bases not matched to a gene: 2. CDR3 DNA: TGTGCCAGCAGTGAAGCAGGACAGGTCTACGAGCAGTACTTC. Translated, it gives CASSEAGQVYEQYF.

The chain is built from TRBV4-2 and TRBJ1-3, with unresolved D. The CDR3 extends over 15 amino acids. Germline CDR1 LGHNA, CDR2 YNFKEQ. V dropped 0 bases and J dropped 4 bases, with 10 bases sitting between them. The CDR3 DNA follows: TGTGCCAGCAGCCAAGATGCAAGGGTCGGAAACACCATATATTTT. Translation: CASSQDARVGNTIYF.

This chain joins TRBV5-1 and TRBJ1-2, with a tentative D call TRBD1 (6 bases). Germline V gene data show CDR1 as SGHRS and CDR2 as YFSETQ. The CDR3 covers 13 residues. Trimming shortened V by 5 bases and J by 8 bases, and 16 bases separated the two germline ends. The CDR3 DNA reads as TGCGCCAGCAGTGAAACAGGGCGGGGAGGCTACACCTTC. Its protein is CASSETGRGGYTF.